Here is one TCR beta chain with its context. Its target antigen remains unknown. The record has no base qualities; no much larger clone is one base away. Each collaborating institution followed its own protocols to collect whole blood in K2EDTA tubes. For TCRbeta analysis, collaborators shipped samples in one of three forms: frozen whole blood, isolated PBMCs, or DNA extracted from either of those sample types. These data belong to a study of blood T cell repertoires in COVID-19 (dated by TCRdb to the early 2020s). A note on the overall study: The collaborator samples originated in the United States, Italy and Spain and spanned the acute and convalescent phases of COVID-19. The samples were drawn from the first 160 participants of the ongoing ImmuneRACE study and from 950 to 1,500 subjects provided by 6 global collaborators. The material from the prospective study consisted of cDNA or gDNA derived from T cells, B-cell-depleted T cells, or PBMCs. A freely available public database, intended as a resource for researchers studying the immune response to SARS-CoV-2, is where the repertoires were released. HLA class I and class II types, where available, came from metadata supplied by the sample provider rather than from assay-based typing. The sample metadata nearly always contained a de-identified subject ID, COVID-19 status, age in years and sex. Subjects who had been exposed to COVID-19, were actively infected with it, or had recovered from it provided the deeply sampled blood TCRbeta repertoires that made up the dataset.

Results the study describes overall, beyond this receptor: Clinical and demographic metadata were provided uncurated, with the amount varying by source and participant.

TCRbeta CDR3 regions were amplified from genomic DNA using the immunoSEQ Assay, a bias-controlled multiplex PCR. Concerning the study's data processing: Nucleated cell counts per sample were estimated from amplification of reference gene primers within the assay. Sequence reads were collapsed and filtered to measure the absolute abundance of every unique TCRbeta CDR3 rearrangement. For each sample, productive Simpson clonality was calculated by taking the square root of Simpson's diversity index across productive rearrangements. TCRdb took this table from immuneACCESS and kept in-frame rearrangements with V and J called. Such tables lack part of the clones; where checked against another copy, unresolved V genes explain under half of the gap, and the rest is unexplained. That table supplies the V and J calls and clone size; D and trimming were determined from the DNA. Present in this sample are 250,000 to 300,000 clones, roughly 87% of which were seen just once. The top ten clones comprise roughly 0.8% of the sample.

Sequences KGHDR (CDR1) and SFDVKD (CDR2) are obtained from the germline V gene. From cysteine to phenylalanine, the CDR3 is 15 amino acids long. Here the CDR3 DNA is all that survives: 45 bases in frame from base 1. Germline trimming: 3 bases from V, 2 bases from J; junction bases outside gene matches: 4. Here the chain combines TRBV24-1 and TRBJ2-3, with 7 bases in between that match TRBD1. The specimen was peripheral blood. This receptor was identified in a woman aged 30 to 39 with acute or convalescent COVID-19. The sequence in DNA is TGTGCCACCAGTGATCCGGACAGGAACACAGATACGCAGTATTTT. Its translation is CATSDPDRNTDTQYF.